This T cell receptor (beta chain) was captured by sequencing in a study of graft-versus-host responses after intestinal transplantation (dated by TCRdb to the early 2020s). Study-wide context: Recipients received multivisceral, liver-intestinal, or isolated intestinal transplants. Anti-thymocyte globulin induction was given to all recipients, followed by maintenance tacrolimus and steroids for 2 to 4 years. After intestinal transplantation, graft-versus-host and host-versus-graft alloreactive T cell clones were followed in the graft, circulation and bone marrow using bulk TCR-beta CDR3 sequencing. Alloreactive clones were identified by sequencing pre-transplant mixed lymphocyte reaction products and comparing these products with unstimulated pre-transplant donor and recipient T cells. Of the roughly 26 intestinal transplant recipients enrolled in the cohort, one of whom was a retransplant, a few patients without pretransplant specimens were excluded. Donor T cell macrochimerism was defined as a peak of at least 4% donor T cells among recipient peripheral blood mononuclear cells. Rather than being sequenced by the commercial service, samples from a few later patients were sequenced in-house on an Illumina MiSeq and processed with MiXCR.

Receptor amplification or capture employed the immunoSEQ multiplex PCR assay. For most patients, genomic DNA was isolated using the Qiagen DNeasy Blood and Tissue Kit and was shipped frozen to Adaptive Biotechnologies for TCR sequencing. For most patients, high-throughput TCR-beta CDR3 sequencing of genomic DNA was performed by Adaptive Biotechnologies. The published analysis was carried out like this. TCR sequencing data for 15 to 20 patients were retrieved from Adaptive's ImmunoSEQ software; a few other patients were processed with MiXCR and VDJtools. CD4 versus CD8 sorting errors were corrected by removing sequences found in both subsets at a frequency ratio below 5:1. CDR3 nucleotide sequences shared between donor and recipient were removed because their origin could not be assigned. To count as alloreactive, a clone needed at least 2-fold expansion over unstimulated cells and a minimum CFSE-low frequency of 0.002% (template counts) or 0.001% (read counts). Clones were considered mappable if detected in sequenced pre-transplant spleen, lymph node, or MLR CFSE-low populations of the donor or recipient. The cumulative frequency of alloreactive clones was calculated as a percentage of all sequences, weighted by copy number. The immuneACCESS repertoire file appears here via TCRdb, limited to in-frame rearrangements. These files lack a portion of the clones; in checked studies, under half of the deficit traces to unresolved V genes, and the cause of the others is not known. V and J calls plus clone size are reproduced from that table; the DNA served to infer D and trimming. In all, the sample holds tens of thousands of clones, and over 80% of those were seen once. Of the sample, roughly 0.49% is held by the ten largest clones.

Paper-wide results and their limitations: GvH clones were detected in recipient bone marrow, and some appeared earlier in ileal mucosa or blood, consistent with an intestinal mucosal origin. Conclusions were limited by the relatively low number and heterogeneity of intestinal transplant patients. Peak levels of circulating GvH clones were associated with declines in HvG clones early after transplant. Patients with donor T cell macrochimerism had high GvH to HvG T cell clonal ratios in their allografts.

Including cysteine and phenylalanine, the CDR3 has 13 amino acids. Just CDR3 DNA is preserved here, 39 bases in frame from base 1. V loses 3 bases, J loses 1 base, and the germline ends lie 7 bases apart. CDR1 PRHDT and CDR2 FYEKMQ were looked up in the germline V gene (reference sequence). On this clone: Its specific antigen is unknown. The record has no base qualities; no much larger clone is one base away. Other DNA sequences in the sample encode the same CDR3.

Taken with the paper, the label for time point translates to: cells obtained before transplantation from donor or recipient. CD3+CD4+ and CD3+CD8+ populations were FACS-sorted from unstimulated pre-transplant donor and recipient cells taken from spleen or lymph nodes. The sequencing here drew on unstimulated CD8+ T cells sorted from spleen or lymph node cells, taken before intestinal transplant. This receptor was obtained from a human donor who received an intestinal transplant. Rearrangement joined TRBV13 to TRBJ2-7; D gene: possibly TRBD2, on 5 matching bases. The CDR3 reads CASSLDSSYEQYF. The nucleotide sequence is TGTGCCAGCAGCTTGGACTCTTCCTACGAGCAGTACTTC.